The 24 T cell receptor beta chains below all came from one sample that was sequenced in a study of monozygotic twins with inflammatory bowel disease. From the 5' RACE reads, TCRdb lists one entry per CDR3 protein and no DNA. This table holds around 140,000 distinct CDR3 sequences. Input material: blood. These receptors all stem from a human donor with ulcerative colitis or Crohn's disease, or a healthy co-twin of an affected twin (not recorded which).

The CDR3 spells CASGQGASNSPLHF. The chain employs TRBV5-1 and TRBJ1-6; the TRBD1 assignment by TCRdb is unverifiable without DNA. CDR1 is SGHRS and CDR2 is YFSETQ in the germline V gene. The CDR3 is made up of 14 amino acids.

CDR3 in amino acids: CASSSGRRTFF. The chain couples TRBV7-2 to TRBJ1-1. CDR1 is SGHTA, CDR2 FQGNSA, per germline. This CDR3 has 11 residues.

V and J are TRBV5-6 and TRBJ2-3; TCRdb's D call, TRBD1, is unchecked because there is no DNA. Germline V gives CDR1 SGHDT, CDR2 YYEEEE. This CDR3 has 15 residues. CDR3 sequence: CASSPGGLNSDTQYF.

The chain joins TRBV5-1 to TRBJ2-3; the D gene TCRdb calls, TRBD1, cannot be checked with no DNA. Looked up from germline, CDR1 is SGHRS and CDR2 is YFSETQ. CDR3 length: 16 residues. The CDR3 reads CASSLDAGDTTDTQYF.

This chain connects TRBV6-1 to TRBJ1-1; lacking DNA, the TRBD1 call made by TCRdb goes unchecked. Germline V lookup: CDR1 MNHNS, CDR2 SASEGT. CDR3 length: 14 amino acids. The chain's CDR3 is CASSPRTGSTEAFF.

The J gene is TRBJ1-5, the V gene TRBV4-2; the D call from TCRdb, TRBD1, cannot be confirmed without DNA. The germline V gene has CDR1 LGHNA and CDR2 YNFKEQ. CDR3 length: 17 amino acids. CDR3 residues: CASSQDPGDPSNQPQHF.

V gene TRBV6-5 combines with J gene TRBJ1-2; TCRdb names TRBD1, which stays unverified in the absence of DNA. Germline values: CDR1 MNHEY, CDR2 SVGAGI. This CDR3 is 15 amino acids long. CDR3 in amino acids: CASSSDRGAVGGYTF.

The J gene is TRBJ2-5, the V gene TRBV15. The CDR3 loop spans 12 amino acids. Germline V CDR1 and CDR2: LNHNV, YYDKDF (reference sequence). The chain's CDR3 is CATSIGLETQYF.

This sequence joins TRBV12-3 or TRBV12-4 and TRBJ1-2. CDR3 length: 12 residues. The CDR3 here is CASSGRSYGYTF.

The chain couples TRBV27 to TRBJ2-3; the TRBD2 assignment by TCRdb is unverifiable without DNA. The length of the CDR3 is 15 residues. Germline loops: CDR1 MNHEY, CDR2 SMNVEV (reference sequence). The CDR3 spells CASSLIAGVINTQYF.

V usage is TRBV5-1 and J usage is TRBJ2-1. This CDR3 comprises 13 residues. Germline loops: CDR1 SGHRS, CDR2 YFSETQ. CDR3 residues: CASSWTSFNEQFF.

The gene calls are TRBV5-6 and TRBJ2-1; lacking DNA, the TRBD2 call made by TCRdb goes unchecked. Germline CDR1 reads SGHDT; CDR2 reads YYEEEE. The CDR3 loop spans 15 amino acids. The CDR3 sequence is CASSPTNGGYNEQFF.

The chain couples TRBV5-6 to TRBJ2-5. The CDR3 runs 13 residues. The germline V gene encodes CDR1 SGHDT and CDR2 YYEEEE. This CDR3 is CASSLAGKETQYF. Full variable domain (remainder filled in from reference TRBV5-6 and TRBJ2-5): DAGVTQSPTHLIKTRGQQVTLRCSPKSGHDTVSWYQQALGQGPQFIFQYYEEEERQRGNFPDRFSGHQFPNYSSELNVNALLLGDSALYLCASSLAGKETQYFGPGTRLLVL.

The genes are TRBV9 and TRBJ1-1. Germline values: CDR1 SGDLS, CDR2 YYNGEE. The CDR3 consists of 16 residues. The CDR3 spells CASSVINEVVNTEAFF. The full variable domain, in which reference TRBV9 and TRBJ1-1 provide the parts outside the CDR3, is DSGVTQTPKHLITATGQRVTLRCSPRSGDLSVYWYQQSLDQGLQFLIQYYNGEERAKGNILERFSAQQFPDLHSELNLSSLELGDSALYFCASSVINEVVNTEAFFGQGTRLTVV.

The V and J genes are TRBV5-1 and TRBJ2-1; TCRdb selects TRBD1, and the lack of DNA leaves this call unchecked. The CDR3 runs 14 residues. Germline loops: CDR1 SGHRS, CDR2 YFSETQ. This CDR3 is CASSLGQTYNEQFF.

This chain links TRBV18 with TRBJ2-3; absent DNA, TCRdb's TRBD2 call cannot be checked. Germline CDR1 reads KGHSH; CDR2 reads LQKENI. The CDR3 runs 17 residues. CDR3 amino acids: CASSPRTRGTSTDTQYF.

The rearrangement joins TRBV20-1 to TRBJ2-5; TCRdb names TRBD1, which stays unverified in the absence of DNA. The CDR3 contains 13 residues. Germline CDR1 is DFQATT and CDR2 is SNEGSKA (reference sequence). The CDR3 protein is CSGTGGSQETQYF.

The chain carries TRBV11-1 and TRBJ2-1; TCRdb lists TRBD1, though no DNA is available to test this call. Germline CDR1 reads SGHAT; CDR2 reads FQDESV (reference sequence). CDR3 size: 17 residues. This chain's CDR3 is CASSLERQLSSYNEQFF.

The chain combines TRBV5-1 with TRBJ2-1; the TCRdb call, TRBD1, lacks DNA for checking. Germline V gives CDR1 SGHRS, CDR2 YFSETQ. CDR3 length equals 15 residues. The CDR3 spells CASSAGTGVRHEQFF.

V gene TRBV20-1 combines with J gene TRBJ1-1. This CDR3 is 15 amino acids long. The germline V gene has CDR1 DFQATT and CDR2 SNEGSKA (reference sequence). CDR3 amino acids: CSARDTPRQNTEAFF.

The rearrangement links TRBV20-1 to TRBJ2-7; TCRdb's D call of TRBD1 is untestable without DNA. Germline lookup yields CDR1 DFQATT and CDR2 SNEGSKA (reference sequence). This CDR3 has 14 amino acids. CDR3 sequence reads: CSANRQGRSYEQYF.

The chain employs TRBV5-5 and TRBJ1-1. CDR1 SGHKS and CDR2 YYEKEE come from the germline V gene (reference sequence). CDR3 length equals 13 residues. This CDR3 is CASSFRPNTEAFF.

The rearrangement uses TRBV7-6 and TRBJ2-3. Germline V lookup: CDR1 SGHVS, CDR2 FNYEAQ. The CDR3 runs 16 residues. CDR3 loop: CASSQTWLLSTDTQYF.

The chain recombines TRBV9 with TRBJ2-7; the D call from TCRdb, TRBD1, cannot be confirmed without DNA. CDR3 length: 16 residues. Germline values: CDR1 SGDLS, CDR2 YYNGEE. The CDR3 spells CASSPREQTLTYEQYF.